The source of this T cell receptor (beta chain) is a study of Graves' ophthalmopathy and Graves' hyperthyroidism. Moderate-to-severe activity, with CAS ≥3, NOSPECS ≥4 and duration under 3 months, characterized the donors with ophthalmopathy. The CDR3 length is 14 residues. Trimming cost V 2 bases and J 8 bases; bases outside gene matches: 5. Germline CDR1 GTSNPN, CDR2 SVGIG (reference sequence). Amplified TCR beta CDR3 regions were obtained using RNA transcripts as template. The first-round RT-PCR employed HTBI primers together with the Qiagen OneStep RT-PCR kit. A multiplex PCR was then performed as the second round. One entry per CDR3 protein results from TCRdb running MiXCR on the multiplex PCR reads. The sample has 650,000 to 800,000 distinct CDR3 sequences; over 40% are singletons.

Material: peripheral blood. This clonotype was sampled from an adult man with Graves' ophthalmopathy. This chain joins TRBV30 and TRBJ1-6; 8 bases line up with TRBD1. Written as DNA, the CDR3 is TGTGCCTGGAGTCCGAAGACAGGGGATTCACCCCTCCACTTT. It translates to CAWSPKTGDSPLHF.